This T cell receptor beta chain was captured by sequencing in a study of T cell repertoires in cytomegalovirus infection. Study-level information: Well-studied HLA-B-restricted CMV epitopes were used in the study alongside recently identified HLA-C-restricted ones. It was the public TCR beta signatures that indicated both CMV infection and matching HLA type. Study-level findings and limits: What dominated the ex vivo response were HLA-C-restricted CMV-specific TCR beta clonotypes. Based on cumulative public TCR beta family frequency, carriers of CMV plus the relevant HLA were identified.

In its sample, this clonotype was seen many times. Its specificity is unknown. The V gene lost 5 bases and the J gene lost 2 bases, with 15 bases spanning the gap. The germline CDR1 and CDR2 sequences are SEHNR and FQNEAQ (reference sequence). This CDR3 comprises 15 residues. TCRdb fed the reads into MiXCR, producing one record per CDR3 protein. Here the sample spans 90,000 to 110,000 distinct CDR3 sequences, around 31% being singletons. This TCR derives from a human donor in good health (CMV status not recorded). Some clones in this sample may be carry-over from other donors' samples. This sample comprised CD8+ T cells from cultured PBMCs, obtained from culture after CMV antigen stimulation. The rearrangement links TRBV7-9 to TRBJ1-2, with a tentative D call TRBD1 (5 bases). This CDR3 reads CASSLMGTDNYGYTF. CDR3 coding DNA: TGTGCCAGCAGCCTAATGGGGACCGACAACTATGGCTACACCTTC.